The subject of this entry is one T cell receptor beta chain. Its specificity is unknown. Clones were read by immunoSEQ multiplex PCR, and TCRdb kept only the in-frame ones, dropping some. The table shows over 100,000 clones, with almost 95% occurring only once. These data originate in a study of T cell repertoires and HLA-DP antigens. The germline V gene encodes CDR1 SGHAT and CDR2 FQNNGV. The CDR3 runs to 17 residues. V was clipped by 0 bases and J by 5 bases, with 19 bases between them. Material: CD4+ T cells from PBMCs. The gene calls are TRBV11-2 and TRBJ1-1; D is ambiguous. This receptor was obtained from a woman aged 18-35 years in good health and CMV-seronegative. CDR3 in amino acids: CASSLDLLWNYRTEAFF. The CDR3 nucleotides read TGTGCCAGCAGCTTAGATCTTCTCTGGAACTACCGGACTGAAGCTTTCTTT.